This T cell receptor (beta chain) emerged from a study of cytomegalovirus exposure and HLA in healthy donors (TCRdb year 2017). Describing the broader study: A later analysis indicated that the 120 or so validation repertoires were generated on the platform also employed for the roughly 650 repertoires of the first cohort. The study aimed to test whether cataloging public T cell receptors could reveal signatures of past pathogen exposure. In addition to the first cohort of 666 subjects, a separate validation cohort of over 90 different subjects was used. The study combined high-throughput TCR immunosequencing, statistical association of individual TCRs with disease status, and machine learning to predict cytomegalovirus infection status.

Per the germline V gene, MNHEY is the CDR1 and SVGAGI is the CDR2. From cysteine to phenylalanine, the CDR3 is 14 amino acids long. The read is trimmed to its CDR3 DNA, 42 bases read in frame from base 1. V was cut back by 5 bases and J by 7 bases, leaving a gap of 17 bases between them. Points the paper makes about the study in general: A total of roughly 160 TCR beta chains were listed by the study as associated with cytomegalovirus. According to the authors, the approach could potentially be generalized to other disease states and immunological phenotypes. All 120 or so repertoires were used to score co-occurrence in the validation cohort in a later analysis, because that analysis had no HLA typing for the cohort. Most TCR sequences were seen in very few donors, while some public TCRs were found in many individuals. In both the original and validation cohorts, the classifier was reported to diagnose cytomegalovirus status with high specificity and sensitivity. Subsequent analysis determined that TCRs grouped into clusters in the first cohort also showed a tendency toward co-occurrence across the approximately 120 validation repertoires, and about 93% of cluster scores exceeded 0. Three of the identified cytomegalovirus-associated TCR beta chains were confirmed in vitro to be specific for cytomegalovirus antigens.

Separate from the roughly 660-subject first cohort, the validation cohort of 90 to 150 subjects was the group to which the donors belonged. The library was built by means of the immunoSEQ multiplex PCR assay. The authors processed their data as follows. A statistical classification framework was developed to diagnose cytomegalovirus status using the catalog of TCR beta chain sequences. TCRdb retrieved this table from immuneACCESS and kept in-frame rearrangements only. Not all clones are present; in checked studies, unresolved V genes account for under half, and no reason is known for the remainder. V, J and clone size reflect that table, while D and trimming were determined from the DNA. This sample has about 280,000 clones in its table, and 80% to 90% of those were observed once. 1% of the sample belongs to the ten largest clones. Turning to this clone: The antigen this receptor binds is unknown. No qualities accompany the bases; no much larger clone lies one base away.

This chain joins TRBV6-5 to TRBJ1-2; TRBD1 is a possible D gene, resting on 5 matching bases. The TCR originated in a woman younger than 35 in good health and CMV-seronegative. The material sequenced was PBMCs. CDR3 protein: CASSTPQGVGGYTF. The DNA reads TGTGCCAGCAGTACTCCCCAGGGCGTAGGTGGCTACACCTTC.